The 17 T cell receptor beta chains presented below share a single source sample, sequenced in a study of regulatory T cells in long-lasting Graves disease. Stated time point: newly diagnosed GD, antithyroid drugs for less than 3 months. Preparation of the TCR library used RNA extracted from PBMCs. Researchers made TCR beta libraries by using iRepertoire HTBI primers and running Arm-PCR on CDR3 regions. TCRdb reanalysed the multiplex PCR reads using MiXCR and keeps one entry per CDR3 protein. Of hundreds of thousands of distinct CDR3 sequences listed, roughly 16% are singletons. These same records also appear under a second study, on T cells in Graves' hyperthyroidism and ophthalmopathy.

This material consisted of peripheral blood mononuclear cells (PBMCs), taken at new diagnosis, from a patient treated with antithyroid drugs. These receptors originate from a woman in her twenties or thirties with Graves disease.

This clonotype was counted at least ten times. This chain joins TRBV27 and TRBJ2-1; 9 nucleotides match TRBD2. The V gene's germline CDR1 is MNHEY and CDR2 SMNVEV (reference sequence). J gave up 0 bases and V 0 bases, and 6 bases lay outside the gene matches. This CDR3 has 18 amino acids. CDR3 DNA: TGTGCCAGCAGTTTATCCCCATCAGCGGGGGGCTCCTACAATGAGCAGTTCTTC. It encodes CASSLSPSAGGSYNEQFF.

About this clonotype: A much larger clonotype is one base distant, so this may be a read error. The chain couples TRBV28 to TRBJ2-7, with D possibly being TRBD1 or TRBD2 (5 bases each). V was shortened by 3 bases and J by 6 bases, with 12 bases between the two germline ends. CDR3 length: 13 amino acids. Germline CDR1 reads MDHEN; CDR2 reads SYDVKM. In DNA form, the CDR3 reads TGTGCCAGCAGTTTTTCCAGGGAGACCGAGCAGTACTTC. Translated: CASSFSRETEQYF.

This clonotype was seen many times. V is TRBV7-2 and J is TRBJ2-1; no clear D. The CDR3 extends over 15 amino acids. V lost 5 bases and J 0 bases, leaving 11 bases between the germline ends. The germline V gene has CDR1 SGHTA and CDR2 FQGNSA. This CDR3 is CASSPVPDSYNEQFF. The CDR3 DNA follows: TGTGCCAGCAGCCCCGTCCCGGACTCCTACAATGAGCAGTTCTTC.

This chain joins TRBV6-1 and TRBJ1-5; D is unclear. Deletions cut 11 bases from V and 5 bases from J, with 10 bases between. CDR1 and CDR2 from the germline V gene are MNHNS and SASEGT. The CDR3 covers 11 residues. The CDR3 spells CALYGDQPQHF. Here the CDR3 DNA reads TGTGCCCTATATGGGGATCAGCCCCAGCATTTT.

This clonotype was picked up a small number of times. The J gene is TRBJ2-1, the V gene TRBV9; no definite D call. The V gene lost 0 bases and the J gene lost 8 bases, with 18 bases spanning the gap. Germline lookup yields CDR1 SGDLS and CDR2 YYNGEE. The CDR3 loop spans 16 amino acids. The CDR3 loop reads CASSVADVGRNDEQFF. The CDR3 nucleotides read TGTGCCAGCAGCGTAGCGGACGTGGGCCGGAACGATGAGCAGTTCTTC. Full variable domain (rest looked up from reference TRBV9 and TRBJ2-1): DSGVTQTPKHLITATGQRVTLRCSPRSGDLSVYWYQQSLDQGLQFLIQYYNGEERAKGNILERFSAQQFPDLHSELNLSSLELGDSALYFCASSVADVGRNDEQFFGPGTRLTVL.

This clonotype showed up many times. V and J are TRBV20-1 and TRBJ2-1; D possibly uses TRBD1 or TRBD2 (5 bases each). The CDR3 sequence is 16 residues long. The V gene lost 0 bases and the J gene lost 9 bases, with 21 bases spanning the gap. Germline lookup yields CDR1 DFQATT and CDR2 SNEGSKA (reference sequence). CDR3 in amino acids: CSARDQGQIRRGEQFF. The CDR3 DNA is TGCAGTGCTAGAGATCAAGGACAAATCCGCCGGGGTGAGCAGTTCTTC.

This clonotype was seen a few times. The chain uses TRBV25-1 and TRBJ2-7, with unresolved D. V lost 3 bases and J 4 bases, leaving 13 bases between the germline ends. The CDR3 consists of 14 residues. Germline assignment: CDR1 MGHDK and CDR2 SYGVNS. The CDR3 is CASSDLGGIYEQYF. CDR3 in DNA: TGTGCCAGCAGTGATCTAGGCGGAATTTACGAGCAGTACTTC.

This clonotype was seen more than once but under ten times. The chain has TRBV10-3 and TRBJ1-1; 10 bases match TRBD1. J lost 1 base, V lost 6 bases, and 8 bases had no gene match. Looked up from germline, CDR1 is ENHRY and CDR2 is SYGVKD. The CDR3 has 16 residues. CDR3 residues: CAIRGTGEYGNTEAFF. The DNA for the CDR3 is TGTGCCATCAGGGGGACAGGGGAATATGGGAACACTGAAGCTTTCTTT.

This clonotype was detected ten times or more. The gene calls are TRBV25-1 and TRBJ2-5; D call uncertain. V was clipped by 2 bases and J by 5 bases, with 9 bases between them. The CDR3 has 13 amino acids. The germline gives CDR1 MGHDK, CDR2 SYGVNS. The CDR3, as DNA: TGTGCCAGCAGTGAAGGGTTGTCGGAGACCCAGTACTTC. Translation gives CASSEGLSETQYF.

The chain links TRBV10-3 to TRBJ1-4, with a possible D match to TRBD1 (6 bases). The V and J ends lost 10 bases and 6 bases respectively, with 9 bases between them. In germline, CDR1 is ENHRY, CDR2 SYGVKD. This CDR3 region has 11 residues. The CDR3 here is CATGGDEKLFF. CDR3 DNA sequence: TGTGCCACCGGGGGCGATGAAAAACTGTTTTTT.

This clonotype appeared many times. The chain links TRBV28 to TRBJ1-2; no reliable D call. Trimming removed 5 bases from V and 4 bases from J, with 17 bases in between. CDR3 length equals 15 residues. The germline CDR1 and CDR2 sequences are MDHEN and SYDVKM. Here the CDR3 reads CASSPALSLGYGYTF. CDR3 nucleotide sequence: TGTGCCAGCAGTCCCGCCCTGTCCCTAGGCTATGGCTACACCTTC.

This clonotype was seen at least ten times. The V call is TRBV28, the J call TRBJ2-7; D is ambiguous. This CDR3 is built from 14 residues. Trimming stripped 4 bases from V and 0 bases from J, with 10 bases between. CDR1 is MDHEN, CDR2 SYDVKM, per germline. Written as DNA, the CDR3 is TGTGCCAGCAGTTCACAGTCCTTCTCCTACGAGCAGTACTTC. Protein: CASSSQSFSYEQYF.

With respect to this clonotype: A much larger clone differs by one base, so this may be a read error. For the CDR3, the DNA is TGCAGCGTTGACCCGGGGGCAGATACGCAGTATTTT. It codes for CSVDPGADTQYF. V and J are TRBV29-1 and TRBJ2-3, with D perhaps TRBD2 (6 bases). Deletions cut 3 bases from V and 4 bases from J, with 8 bases between. CDR1 and CDR2 (germline): SQVTM, ANQGSEA. The CDR3 contains 12 residues.

V gene TRBV5-1 combines with J gene TRBJ2-1; D may match TRBD1 or TRBD2 (5 bases each). The J call may be wrong; the DNA end is better matched by TRBJ2-5. Per germline, CDR1 SGHRS and CDR2 YFSETQ. The CDR3 is 14 amino acids. CDR3 in amino acids: CASSFGTDKETQYF. CDR3 nucleotides: TGCGCCAGCAGCTTCGGGACCGATAAAGAGACCCAGTACTTC.

In its sample, this clonotype was seen many times. The gene calls are TRBV28 and TRBJ1-2, with 7 bases identical to TRBD1. With V trimmed by 4 bases and J by 8 bases, 4 bases remained unmatched. Germline CDR1 is MDHEN and CDR2 is SYDVKM. The CDR3 totals 12 residues. The DNA for the CDR3 is TGTGCCAGCAGTTCACAGGGGTCCGGCTACACCTTC. Translated, it gives CASSSQGSGYTF.

V is TRBV20-1 and J is TRBJ1-4; the D gene is possibly TRBD1 (5 bases). CDR3 size: 14 residues. V lost 1 base and J lost 6, with 12 bases in between. Germline V gives CDR1 DFQATT, CDR2 SNEGSKA (reference sequence). In DNA, the CDR3 is TGCAGTGCTAGAGTGGCAGGGTTGGATGAAAAACTGTTTTTT. Protein product: CSARVAGLDEKLFF.

This clonotype was observed a few times. The gene calls are TRBV30 and TRBJ2-1; tentative D call: TRBD2 (6 bases). The germline CDR1 and CDR2 sequences are GTSNPN and SVGIG (reference sequence). This CDR3 has 14 amino acids. The V end was cut by 2 bases, the J end by 4 bases, with 12 bases between. Here the CDR3 DNA reads TGTGCCTGGAGTAGTAGACTAGGATACAATGAGCAGTTCTTC. It encodes CAWSSRLGYNEQFF.